The 10 T cell receptor beta chains listed next were all sequenced from one sample in a study of regulatory T cells in long-lasting Graves disease (dated by TCRdb to the early 2020s). The time point tag for this specimen amounts to: newly diagnosed GD, antithyroid drugs for less than 3 months. For both TCR sequencing and RNA sequencing, RNA was extracted from PBMCs in TRIzol. Receptor libraries were prepared by multiplex PCR. These reads were obtained on an Illumina HiSeq 4000. TCR beta libraries were built with iRepertoire HTBI primers and Arm-PCR amplification of CDR3 regions. Clones were called with MiXCR by TCRdb after fastp trimmed the public reads at Q25, and only in-frame beta chains were retained. Duplicate CDR3 protein sequences are folded into a single record with the most common DNA and genes. Across this sample there are 600,000 to 650,000 distinct CDR3 sequences, with 15% to 20% seen only once. More than 15% of the sample rests with the top ten.

A further study also used this sample, focusing on T cells in Graves' hyperthyroidism and ophthalmopathy.

Here the sequenced sample was peripheral blood mononuclear cells (PBMCs), taken at new diagnosis, from a patient treated with antithyroid drugs. Receptors originate from a woman between 25 and 40 years old with Graves disease. Donor details come from another sample of the same person, matched by shared clones.

A note on this clonotype: Since a much larger clone is just one base distant, this may be a read error. The chain's CDR3 is CASSPLRDLTDTQCF. The CDR3 region has the DNA TGTGCCAGCTCACCCCTCAGGGATCTCACAGATACGCAGTGTTTT. The chain recombines TRBV18 with TRBJ2-3; D may be TRBD1 (5 bases). Germline CDR1 is KGHSH and CDR2 is LQKENI. The CDR3 is 15 residues long.

This clonotype was counted ten times or more. This sequence joins TRBV28 and TRBJ2-7; D might be TRBD1 or TRBD2, each matching 5 bases. Trimming left V 4 bases short and J 1 base short, with 17 bases between. In germline, CDR1 is MDHEN, CDR2 SYDVKM. The CDR3 spans 16 residues. The CDR3 DNA sequence: TGTGCCAGCAGTTCCGGTTGGGGCCGCGGGTCCTACGAGCAGTACTTC. Its protein product is CASSSGWGRGSYEQYF.

This clonotype was observed a few times. This sequence joins TRBV3-1 and TRBJ2-5; 8 bases map to TRBD2. This CDR3 is built from 16 residues. CDR1 is LGHDT and CDR2 is YNNKEL in the germline V gene (reference sequence). Germline trimming cut 4 bases from V and 5 bases from J; bases unmatched to any gene: 12. CDR3 DNA sequence: TGTGCCAGCAGCCCTTTAGCGGGAAACCCAGTGGAGACCCAGTACTTC. Translation: CASSPLAGNPVETQYF.

This clonotype appeared many times. This chain uses TRBV28 with TRBJ1-5; D gene unclear. Germline CDR1 MDHEN, CDR2 SYDVKM. Trimming left V 4 bases short and J 1 base short, with 8 bases between. The CDR3 is 14 amino acids. The DNA of the CDR3 is TGTGCCAGCAGTTCGGAAATAAGCAATCAGCCCCAGCATTTT. Amino acids: CASSSEISNQPQHF.

This clonotype appeared a few times. A much larger clone lies one base from this, so it may be a read error. The chain links TRBV6-5 to TRBJ1-1, with TRBD1 as a possible D gene (5 bases). V lost 3 bases and J 5 bases, leaving 16 bases between the germline ends. CDR3 length: 15 amino acids. Germline CDR1 MNHEY, CDR2 SVGAGI. The CDR3 sequence is CASSYAGRGQTEAFF. The CDR3 coding sequence is TGTGCCAGCAGTTATGCAGGACGAGGACAAACTGAAGCTTTCTTT.

This clonotype was found once. V is TRBV7-2 and J is TRBJ2-7; no clear D. V lost 1 base and J 5 bases, leaving 12 bases between the germline ends. The CDR3 totals 14 residues. The germline V gene has CDR1 SGHTA and CDR2 FQGNSA. CDR3 DNA: TGTGCCAGCAGCTTAGTTGTCAGATCCCACGAGCAGTACTTC. This translates into CASSLVVRSHEQYF.

This clonotype was observed a few times. The genes are TRBV20-1 and TRBJ1-4, with 7 bases fitting TRBD1. The CDR3 is 15 amino acids. Germline CDR1 reads DFQATT; CDR2 reads SNEGSKA (reference sequence). V lost 5 bases, J lost 4 bases, and 10 bases stayed unmatched. CDR3 sequence: CSAGTTGQHNEKLFF. In DNA form, the CDR3 reads TGCAGTGCTGGAACGACGGGACAGCATAATGAAAAACTGTTTTTT.

The J gene is TRBJ1-5, the V gene TRBV20-1; 9 bases line up with TRBD1. J gave up 5 bases and V 3 bases, and 8 bases lay outside the gene matches. The CDR3 totals 15 residues. Germline V gene sequence: CDR1 DFQATT, CDR2 SNEGSKA (reference sequence). The CDR3, as DNA: TGCAGTGCTAGTTCGTGGACAGGGGAGGATCAGCCCCAGCATTTT. Encoded protein: CSASSWTGEDQPQHF.

CDR3 nucleotides: TGTGCCAGCAACCCCGGGAACCAAGAGACCCAGTACTTC. This gives the protein CASNPGNQETQYF. This chain connects TRBV6-1 to TRBJ2-5, with D tentatively TRBD2 (5 bases). The CDR3 spans 13 residues. V was cut by 7 bases and J by 0 bases, with 9 bases left in between. Germline assignment: CDR1 MNHNS and CDR2 SASEGT.

This clonotype has at least ten counts. The chain carries TRBV2 and TRBJ1-6, with TRBD1 as a possible D gene (5 bases). The CDR3 is 13 residues long. Between the trimmed V and J ends, which lost 6 bases and 7 bases, there was a span of 10 bases. Germline V gives CDR1 SNHLY, CDR2 FYNNEI. The CDR3 sequence: CASRDTTNSPLHF. The DNA of the CDR3 is TGTGCCAGCAGGGACACCACAAATTCACCCCTCCACTTT.